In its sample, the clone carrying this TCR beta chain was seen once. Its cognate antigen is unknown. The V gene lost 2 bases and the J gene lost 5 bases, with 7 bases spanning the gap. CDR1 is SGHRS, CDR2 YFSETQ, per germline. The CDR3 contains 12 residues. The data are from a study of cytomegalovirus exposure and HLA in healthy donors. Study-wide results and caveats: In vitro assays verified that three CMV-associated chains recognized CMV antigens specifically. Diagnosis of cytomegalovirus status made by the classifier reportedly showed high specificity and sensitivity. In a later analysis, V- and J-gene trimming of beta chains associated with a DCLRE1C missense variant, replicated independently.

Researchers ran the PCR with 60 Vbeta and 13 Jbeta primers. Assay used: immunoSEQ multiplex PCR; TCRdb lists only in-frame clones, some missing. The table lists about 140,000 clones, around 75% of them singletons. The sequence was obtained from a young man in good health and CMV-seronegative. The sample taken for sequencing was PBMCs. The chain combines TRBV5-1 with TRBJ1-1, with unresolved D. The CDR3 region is CASSFSETEAFF. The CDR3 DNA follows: TGCGCCAGCAGCTTTAGTGAGACTGAAGCTTTCTTT.